One sample yielded the 26 T cell receptor beta chains listed below, sequenced in a study of preoperative IRX-2 immunotherapy in early breast cancer. Treatment described: preoperative locoregional IRX-2 cytokine immunotherapy. Libraries were prepared by immunoSEQ multiplex PCR; TCRdb keeps only in-frame clonotypes and omits some of them. This table has fewer than 25,000 clones, roughly 90% appearing once. The sample here was tumor tissue, taken after IRX-2 immunotherapy. The source is a human donor with breast cancer.

The rearrangement links TRBV19 to TRBJ2-3; 9 nucleotides align to TRBD2. The trim removed 7 bases at V and 2 bases at J, leaving 4 bases unmatched. CDR1 is LNHDA, CDR2 SQIVND, per germline (reference sequence). CDR3 size: 14 residues. In nucleotides, the CDR3 is TGTGCCAGTAATAGCGGGGGCTACACAGATACGCAGTATTTT. Translation gives CASNSGGYTDTQYF.

The chain employs TRBV7-9 and TRBJ1-6, with TRBD1 identical over 8 bases. The trim removed 6 bases at V and 3 bases at J, leaving 1 base unmatched. CDR1 is SEHNR, CDR2 FQNEAQ, per germline (reference sequence). The CDR3 spans 14 residues. In nucleotides, the CDR3 is TGTGCCAGCAGTGGGACAGGCTATAATTCACCCCTCCACTTT. It encodes CASSGTGYNSPLHF.

The chain links TRBV7-8 to TRBJ1-1; no reliable D call. The CDR3 consists of 13 residues. V lost 0 bases, J lost 8 bases, and 10 bases lay in between. Per the germline V gene, CDR1 is SGHVS and CDR2 is FQNEAQ. CDR3 sequence reads: CASSLASGMEAFF. The DNA of the CDR3 is TGTGCCAGCAGCTTAGCGTCGGGCATGGAAGCTTTCTTT.

The J gene is TRBJ2-7, the V gene TRBV18; D unclear. V was pared by 4 bases and J by 6 bases, with 10 bases between. Germline CDR1 and CDR2: KGHSH and LQKENI. The CDR3 has 12 amino acids. The CDR3, as DNA: TGTGCCAGCTCACAAAGAGGTGGCGAGCAGTACGTC. Translated, it gives CASSQRGGEQYV.

V usage is TRBV19 and J usage is TRBJ1-4; no reliable D call. Germline V gene data show CDR1 as LNHDA and CDR2 as SQIVND (reference sequence). The V gene lost 7 bases and the J gene lost 3 bases, with 15 bases spanning the gap. The CDR3 length is 15 residues. CDR3 loop: CASTSTPGSNEKLFF. Here the CDR3 DNA reads TGTGCCAGTACCTCCACCCCCGGGTCTAATGAAAAACTGTTTTTT. Full variable domain (missing parts from reference TRBV19 and TRBJ1-4): DGGITQSPKYLFRKEGQNVTLSCEQNLNHDAMYWYRQDPGQGLRLIYYSQIVNDFQKGDIAEGYSVSREKKESFPLTVTSAQKNPTAFYLCASTSTPGSNEKLFFGSGTQLSVL.

The chain links TRBV7-2 to TRBJ2-5, with 7 bases that match TRBD2. Germline lookup yields CDR1 SGHTA and CDR2 FQGNSA. Unmatched junction bases numbered 19, after V lost 5 bases and J lost 7 bases. The CDR3 is made up of 17 amino acids. DNA for the CDR3: TGTGCCAGCAGCCCCGGCGGAATTAGCGGGTTATCTGGGACCCAGTACTTC. This encodes CASSPGGISGLSGTQYF.

This rearrangement joins TRBV9 to TRBJ2-3, with 15 bases lining up with TRBD2. This CDR3 has 16 amino acids. Trimming cost V 3 bases and J 7 bases; bases outside gene matches: 6. Germline CDR1 reads SGDLS; CDR2 reads YYNGEE. CDR3 sequence reads: CASSAWTSGGAYTQYF. CDR3 nucleotides: TGTGCCAGCAGCGCCTGGACTAGCGGGGGGGCATATACGCAGTATTTT. The variable domain in full, completed from reference TRBV9 and TRBJ2-3, reads DSGVTQTPKHLITATGQRVTLRCSPRSGDLSVYWYQQSLDQGLQFLIQYYNGEERAKGNILERFSAQQFPDLHSELNLSSLELGDSALYFCASSAWTSGGAYTQYFGPGTRLTVL.

The chain links TRBV7-8 to TRBJ2-7, with 9 bases that match TRBD1. CDR1 and CDR2 (germline): SGHVS, FQNEAQ. V lost 1 base, J lost 6 bases, and 7 bases stayed unmatched. The CDR3 spans 15 residues. CDR3 sequence: CASSLGVGQGFEQYF. The DNA for the CDR3 is TGTGCCAGCAGCTTAGGGGTGGGACAGGGCTTCGAGCAGTACTTC.

The chain links TRBV4-2 to TRBJ1-2, with D unclear. The CDR3 length is 15 residues. Trimming shortened V by 1 base and J by 10 bases, and 19 bases separated the two germline ends. CDR1 LGHNA and CDR2 YNFKEQ come from the germline V gene. CDR3 sequence reads: CASSQVGGPNIFYTF. The DNA of the CDR3 is TGTGCCAGCAGCCAAGTTGGCGGCCCAAATATTTTCTACACCTTC.

This clone was observed a handful of times. This sequence joins TRBV6-4 and TRBJ2-1; TRBD2 agrees at 8 bases. Germline V gives CDR1 MRHNA, CDR2 SNTAGT. The V and J ends lost 3 bases and 9 bases, in that order; junction bases with no gene match: 10. The CDR3 sequence is 15 residues long. For the CDR3, the DNA is TGTGCCAGCAGTGAAGGAGCGGGGGAAGGGGGTGAGCAGTTCTTC. Amino acid sequence: CASSEGAGEGGEQFF.

This clone was seen once. The chain couples TRBV9 to TRBJ2-2; tentative D call: TRBD2 (5 bases). The CDR3 totals 13 residues. Germline V gene sequence: CDR1 SGDLS, CDR2 YYNGEE. The V gene lost 6 bases and the J gene lost 5 bases, with 11 bases spanning the gap. CDR3 nucleotides: TGTGCCAGCACCCCATCGGGGACCGGGGAGCTGTTTTTT. It yields the protein CASTPSGTGELFF.

This clone was picked up one time. V and J are TRBV5-4 and TRBJ1-2; D might be TRBD1 (5 bases). Per germline, CDR1 SGHNT and CDR2 YYREEE (reference sequence). Trimming pared 4 bases from V and 5 bases from J, leaving 15 bases between. This CDR3 is built from 14 residues. CDR3 nucleotides: TGTGCCAGCAGCGACGAGACAGCAATTTATGGCTACACCTTC. This translates into CASSDETAIYGYTF.

V and J are TRBV5-5 and TRBJ2-4, with D unclear. Germline CDR1 and CDR2: SGHKS and YYEKEE (reference sequence). The V gene lost 4 bases and the J gene lost 0 bases, with 11 bases spanning the gap. The CDR3 has 15 amino acids. CDR3 sequence (DNA): TGTGCCAGCAGCCCCGCGGAGCTAGCCAAAAACATTCAGTACTTC. It yields the protein CASSPAELAKNIQYF.

This clone was counted once. This chain joins TRBV2 and TRBJ2-1; TRBD2 matches at 10 bases. Per the germline V gene, CDR1 is SNHLY and CDR2 is FYNNEI. This CDR3 spans 15 amino acids. V was pared by 6 bases and J by 4 bases, with 6 bases of the junction left unmatched. DNA for the CDR3: TGTGCCAGCAGGTGGAGCGGGGGGGATTACAATGAGCAGTTCTTC. Translation gives CASRWSGGDYNEQFF. Full variable domain (missing parts from reference TRBV2 and TRBJ2-1): EPEVTQTPSHQVTQMGQEVILRCVPISNHLYFYWYRQILGQKVEFLVSFYNNEISEKSEIFDDQFSVERPDGSNFTLKIRSTKLEDSAMYFCASRWSGGDYNEQFFGPGTRLTVL.

This CDR3 is CASSSRGTSTDTQYF. The CDR3 nucleotides read TGTGCCAGCAGCTCCCGAGGAACTAGCACAGATACGCAGTATTTT. This chain links TRBV11-3 with TRBJ2-3; D ambiguous. The CDR3 consists of 15 residues. V was shortened by 4 bases and J by 0 bases, with 11 bases between the two germline ends. Per the germline V gene, CDR1 is SGHNT and CDR2 is YENEEA. The full variable domain, rest sourced from reference TRBV11-3 and TRBJ2-3, is EAGVVQSPRYKIIEKKQPVAFWCNPISGHNTLYWYLQNLGQGPELLIRYENEEAVDDSQLPKDRFSAERLKGVDSTLKIQPAELGDSAVYLCASSSRGTSTDTQYFGPGTRLTVL.

The chain uses TRBV5-1 and TRBJ2-5; tentatively, D is TRBD1 (6 bases). Trimming removed 0 bases at V and 6 bases at J, with 15 bases between. The germline CDR1 and CDR2 sequences are SGHRS and YFSETQ. The CDR3 is made up of 15 amino acids. This CDR3 reads CASSLVGTSTKTQYF. Written as DNA, the CDR3 is TGCGCCAGCAGCTTGGTGGGGACATCTACGAAGACCCAGTACTTC.

The CDR3 protein is CATTGGQGVFNEQFF. Here the CDR3 DNA reads TGTGCCACCACGGGCGGCCAGGGGGTTTTTAATGAGCAGTTCTTC. This chain connects TRBV7-9 to TRBJ2-1; 7 bases agree with TRBD1. The length of the CDR3 is 15 residues. Germline V gene data show CDR1 as SEHNR and CDR2 as FQNEAQ (reference sequence). V trimming: 10 bases; J trimming: 7 bases; junction bases outside the gene matches: 16.

This chain joins TRBV19 and TRBJ1-1; D is ambiguous. With 7 bases removed from V and 0 bases from J, the gap between germline ends came to 15 bases. Germline V CDR1 and CDR2: LNHDA, SQIVND (reference sequence). The CDR3 sequence is 15 residues long. Written as DNA, the CDR3 is TGTGCCAGTACCAAATTCCCTGGGCTGAACACTGAAGCTTTCTTT. This translates into CASTKFPGLNTEAFF.

This chain links TRBV7-9 with TRBJ1-1; weak D call: TRBD1 (5 bases). The CDR3 has 12 residues. V lost 1 base and J lost 11, with 11 bases in between. In germline, CDR1 is SEHNR, CDR2 FQNEAQ (reference sequence). The CDR3 reads CASSLGWGKAFF. The CDR3 DNA follows: TGTGCCAGCAGCTTAGGGTGGGGGAAGGCTTTCTTT.

This clone was counted a single time. The chain has TRBV9 and TRBJ2-3; 15 bases match TRBD2. CDR1 SGDLS and CDR2 YYNGEE come from the germline V gene. The J segment lost 4 bases and the V segment lost 3 bases, leaving 3 bases of the junction unmatched. The CDR3 has 16 amino acids. The CDR3 bases are TGTGCCAGCAGCGGGCGGACTAGCGGGGGGGCAGATACGCAGTATTTT. Protein product: CASSGRTSGGADTQYF.

This chain joins TRBV7-8 and TRBJ1-5, with TRBD1 as a possible D gene (5 bases). The germline V and J ends were trimmed by 5 bases and 4 bases, with 15 bases remaining between them. Germline V gives CDR1 SGHVS, CDR2 FQNEAQ. The CDR3 is made up of 15 amino acids. The CDR3 region is CASSPGWVGNQPQHF. Here the CDR3 DNA reads TGTGCCAGCAGCCCAGGGTGGGTTGGTAATCAGCCCCAGCATTTT.

The V gene is TRBV5-1, the J gene TRBJ1-4, with D possibly matching TRBD1 (5 bases). Germline CDR1 and CDR2: SGHRS and YFSETQ. V lost 4 bases and J lost 7, with 14 bases in between. The CDR3 spans 14 residues. CDR3 sequence (DNA): TGCGCCAGCAGCCCCGGGACGAGGGGTGAAAAACTGTTTTTT. It yields the protein CASSPGTRGEKLFF.

This chain joins TRBV6-1 and TRBJ2-7; a possible D gene is TRBD2 (6 bases). This CDR3 spans 15 amino acids. CDR1 and CDR2 from the germline V gene are MNHNS and SASEGT. Trimming took 7 bases from V and 5 from J, leaving 21 bases between them. CDR3 nucleotides: TGTGCCAGCACAAAAGGAGGGGCAGGGCGGGACGAGCAGTACGTC. As protein: CASTKGGAGRDEQYV.

The chain links TRBV5-1 to TRBJ2-3; D ambiguous. CDR3 length equals 16 residues. Germline CDR1 reads SGHRS; CDR2 reads YFSETQ. V was clipped by 0 bases and J by 2 bases, with 13 bases between them. For the CDR3, the DNA is TGCGCCAGCAGCTTGGCGGCAACCACCATCACAGATACGCAGTATTTT. This translates into CASSLAATTITDTQYF. The full variable domain, completed using reference TRBV5-1 and TRBJ2-3, is KAGVTQTPRYLIKTRGQQVTLSCSPISGHRSVSWYQQTPGQGLQFLFEYFSETQRNKGNFPGRFSGRQFSNSRSEMNVSTLELGDSALYLCASSLAATTITDTQYFGPGTRLTVL.

This chain links TRBV18 with TRBJ1-5; D possibly corresponds to TRBD1 (5 bases). This CDR3 region has 13 residues. Germline V gives CDR1 KGHSH, CDR2 LQKENI. Trimming took off 0 bases at V and 5 bases at J, with 5 bases between the two ends. The CDR3 spells CASSPPGDQPQHF. The CDR3 DNA reads TGTGCCAGCTCACCACCGGGGGATCAGCCCCAGCATTTT.

This sequence joins TRBV13 and TRBJ2-4; 8 bases align to TRBD2. The V gene end was trimmed by 0 bases and the J gene end by 3 bases; junction bases not matched to a gene: 4. Per germline, CDR1 PRHDT and CDR2 FYEKMQ (reference sequence). The CDR3 extends over 16 amino acids. This CDR3 is CASSLGGGVLKNIQYF. The CDR3 nucleotides read TGTGCCAGCAGCTTAGGCGGGGGGGTCCTCAAAAACATTCAGTACTTC.